Listed here are 7 T cell receptor beta chains from one sample, sequenced in a study of post-analysis software for immune sequencing data. Broader study findings: Higher frequency in patients than in controls was seen for roughly five TRBV segments, with TRBV5-6, TRBV5-1 and TRBV20-1 among them.

Sequencing libraries made from TCR beta cDNA carried unique molecular identifiers. MiXCR, run by TCRdb on the PCR reads, gives a single entry per CDR3 protein. The profile shows a few hundred thousand distinct CDR3 sequences, more than 30% of them singletons. These receptors have no known antigen. The material sequenced was blood. Source of these receptors: a girl aged 2-9 years with multiple sclerosis.

The V gene is TRBV6-2 or TRBV6-3, the J gene TRBJ2-7, with TRBD2 identical over 10 bases. The CDR3 covers 20 residues. V trimming: 8 bases; J trimming: 0 bases; junction bases outside the gene matches: 22. In germline, CDR1 is MNHEY, CDR2 SVGEGT. CDR3 sequence: CASGKVRTSGVVTPSYEQYF. The CDR3 DNA reads TGTGCCAGCGGTAAAGTGAGAACTAGCGGGGTGGTGACGCCCTCCTACGAGCAGTACTTC.

The sample holds a few counts of this clonotype. The chain links TRBV5-1 to TRBJ2-1; the match to TRBD2 covers 12 bases. The CDR3 covers 15 residues. CDR1 is SGHRS and CDR2 is YFSETQ in the germline V gene. V lost 4 bases and J lost 6; bases outside the gene matches: 5. This CDR3 reads CASSPSGRAFNEQFF. CDR3 DNA sequence: TGCGCCAGCAGCCCTAGCGGGAGGGCCTTCAATGAGCAGTTCTTC.

This clonotype was recorded a few times. The rearrangement links TRBV6-5 to TRBJ2-1, with 10 bases lining up with TRBD2. CDR1 is MNHEY and CDR2 is SVGAGI in the germline V gene. CDR3 size: 15 residues. J lost 3 bases, V lost 4 bases, and 3 bases had no gene match. In DNA, the CDR3 is TGTGCCAGCAGTTTCGGACTAGCGGACTACAATGAGCAGTTCTTC. The encoded protein is CASSFGLADYNEQFF.

This clonotype occurred a few times. V is TRBV6-5 and J is TRBJ1-4; TRBD1 aligns across 7 bases. Per the germline V gene, CDR1 is MNHEY and CDR2 is SVGAGI. This CDR3 comprises 13 residues. J was trimmed by 13 bases and V by 2 bases; bases with no gene match: 7. In DNA form, the CDR3 reads TGTGCCAGCAGTTACAACAACCGGGACAGACTGTTTTTT. The encoded protein is CASSYNNRDRLFF.

V is TRBV4-1 and J is TRBJ1-4; no reliable D call. This CDR3 spans 16 amino acids. Germline assignment: CDR1 MGHRA and CDR2 YSYEKL. V lost 4 bases to trimming and J lost 4 bases, with 16 bases between them. CDR3 nucleotides: TGCGCCAGCAGCCCCCTTTTTCTTTCCAGTAATGAAAAACTGTTTTTT. Translation gives CASSPLFLSSNEKLFF.

This clonotype was counted a single time. One junction end does not reproduce the germline sequence, and a read error may be involved. The gene calls are TRBV28 and TRBJ2-3; D is unresolved. Germline V gives CDR1 MDHEN, CDR2 SYDVKM. This CDR3 is built from 15 residues. CDR3 amino acids: CAGSLSFDDTDTQYF. CDR3 nucleotides: TGTGCCGGCAGTTTAAGTTTTGATGACACGGATACGCAGTATTTT.

This clonotype counts as medium-sized. The chain carries TRBV6-6 and TRBJ1-2, with D uncertain. Germline V gives CDR1 MNHNY, CDR2 SVGAGI (reference sequence). CDR3 size: 15 residues. The ends were cut back, 6 bases at V and 8 bases at J, with 22 bases in the middle. This chain's CDR3 is CASSLTRGPPEGYTF. In DNA form, the CDR3 reads TGTGCCAGCAGCCTAACGAGAGGGCCCCCCGAGGGCTACACCTTC.